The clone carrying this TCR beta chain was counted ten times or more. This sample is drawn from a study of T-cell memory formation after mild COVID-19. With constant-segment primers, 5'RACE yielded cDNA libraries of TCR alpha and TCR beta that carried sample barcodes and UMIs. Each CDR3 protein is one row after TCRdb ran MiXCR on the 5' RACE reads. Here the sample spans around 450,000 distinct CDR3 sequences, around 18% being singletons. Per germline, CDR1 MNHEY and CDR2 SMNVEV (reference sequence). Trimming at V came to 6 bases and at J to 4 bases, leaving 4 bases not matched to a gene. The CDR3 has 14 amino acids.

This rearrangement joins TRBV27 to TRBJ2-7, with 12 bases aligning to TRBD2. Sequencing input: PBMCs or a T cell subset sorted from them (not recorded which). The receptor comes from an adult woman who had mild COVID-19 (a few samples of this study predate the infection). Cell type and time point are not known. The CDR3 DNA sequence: TGTGCCAGCAGGACAGGACTAGCGGGGTACGAGCAGTACTTC. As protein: CASRTGLAGYEQYF.